These 20 T cell receptor beta chains were all obtained from the same sample, sequenced in a study of CD4 T cells in relation to SARS-CoV-2 and coronaviruses. The table came from immunoSEQ multiplex PCR; TCRdb's copy has only in-frame clones and leaves some out. The sample holds roughly 30,000 clones, 76% seen once. Unexposed donor CD4+ T cells date from 2011-2018, before the COVID-19 pandemic. The cells were cultured for under twelve days before CD4+ T cells were isolated. Antigen specificity for these receptors is unknown. The sample comprised CD4+ T cells from PBMCs, cultured in vitro. The origin of the receptors is a human donor in good health.

The chain carries TRBV18 and TRBJ2-1, with 11 bases aligning to TRBD2. This CDR3 is 15 amino acids long. Germline-derived CDR1 and CDR2 are KGHSH and LQKENI. The V segment lost 3 bases and the J segment 5 bases; nucleotides outside the gene matches: 3. The CDR3 here is CASSPGTSGNNEQFF. CDR3 nucleotide sequence: TGTGCCAGCTCACCCGGGACTAGCGGAAACAATGAGCAGTTCTTC.

The chain joins TRBV7-9 to TRBJ2-5; the match to TRBD1 covers 7 bases. The CDR3 loop spans 15 amino acids. Germline CDR1 SEHNR, CDR2 FQNEAQ (reference sequence). Trimming cost V 5 bases and J 1 base; bases outside gene matches: 7. The CDR3 sequence: CASSPGQTIQETQYF. The DNA of the CDR3 is TGTGCCAGCAGCCCGGGACAGACTATCCAAGAGACCCAGTACTTC.

This clone has just a few counts. The chain has TRBV7-2 and TRBJ1-2, with 9 bases lining up with TRBD1. The CDR3 loop spans 16 amino acids. Germline V gene lookup returns CDR1 SGHTA and CDR2 FQGNSA. The J segment lost 2 bases and the V segment lost 7 bases, leaving 11 bases of the junction unmatched. The CDR3 spells CASTPGGTGRNYGYTF. CDR3 nucleotides: TGTGCCAGCACCCCCGGGGGGACAGGGAGGAACTATGGCTACACCTTC.

This clone was seen a handful of times. The gene calls are TRBV18 and TRBJ1-6; 7 nucleotides line up with TRBD1. V lost 2 bases, J lost 5 bases, and 0 bases stayed unmatched. This CDR3 has 14 amino acids. Germline CDR1 KGHSH, CDR2 LQKENI. The CDR3 nucleotides read TGTGCCAGCTCACCAGGACAGGATAATTCACCCCTCCACTTT. It translates to CASSPGQDNSPLHF.

This clone showed up just a few times. This chain connects TRBV6-2 or TRBV6-3 to TRBJ1-1; a possible D gene is TRBD1 (6 bases). V was cut by 1 base and J by 7 bases, with 10 bases left in between. This CDR3 contains 13 residues. CDR1 MNHEY and CDR2 SVGEGT come from the germline V gene. The CDR3 sequence is CASSYLGAFEAFF. In DNA form, the CDR3 reads TGTGCCAGCAGTTACTTGGGGGCTTTTGAAGCTTTCTTT.

The chain uses TRBV7-9 and TRBJ2-7; D is undetermined. V gave up 9 bases and J gave up 5 bases, with 8 bases separating them. CDR1 is SEHNR and CDR2 is FQNEAQ in the germline V gene (reference sequence). The CDR3 spans 10 residues. Written as DNA, the CDR3 is TGTGCCAGTACTTCCAACGAGCAGTACTTC. Translating gives CASTSNEQYF.

This clone was seen a few times. The chain employs TRBV7-2 and TRBJ1-1; D ambiguous. The CDR3 runs to 11 residues. Deletions cut 8 bases from V and 0 bases from J, with 4 bases between. Looked up from germline, CDR1 is SGHTA and CDR2 is FQGNSA. The CDR3 protein is CASQLNTEAFF. CDR3 nucleotide sequence: TGTGCCAGCCAGCTGAACACTGAAGCTTTCTTT.

The chain couples TRBV6-2 or TRBV6-3 to TRBJ1-5; no reliable D call. This CDR3 has 16 amino acids. Germline V gene sequence: CDR1 MNHEY, CDR2 SVGEGT. V lost 0 bases and J 2 bases, leaving 11 bases between the germline ends. CDR3 bases: TGTGCCAGCAGTTACTCGTGGGGTACTGGCAATCAGCCCCAGCATTTT. Amino acid sequence: CASSYSWGTGNQPQHF.

The rearrangement links TRBV11-2 to TRBJ1-3; possible D gene TRBD1, 6 bases. V was cut by 5 bases and J by 4 bases, with 15 bases left in between. The CDR3 runs to 15 residues. Germline V CDR1 and CDR2: SGHAT, FQNNGV. The CDR3 DNA reads as TGTGCCAGCAGCGCCAGAGGGGGAACGGGAAACACCATATATTTT. Its protein is CASSARGGTGNTIYF.

The V call is TRBV27, the J call TRBJ2-7; weak D call: TRBD1 (5 bases). The germline V and J ends were trimmed by 2 bases and 2 bases, with 10 bases remaining between them. CDR3 length: 14 residues. Germline assignment: CDR1 MNHEY and CDR2 SMNVEV (reference sequence). The CDR3 sequence: CASSLGADAYEQYF. DNA of the CDR3: TGTGCCAGCAGTTTAGGGGCAGACGCCTACGAGCAGTACTTC.

The CDR3 DNA is TGTGCCAGCAGCTTAGGGGGCGGGGCTCGGGGAGATACGCAGTATTTT. This sequence encodes CASSLGGGARGDTQYF. This chain links TRBV11-2 with TRBJ2-3; D is perhaps TRBD2 (6 bases). Germline V gives CDR1 SGHAT, CDR2 FQNNGV. V shed 1 base and J shed 5 bases, with 16 bases lying between them. This CDR3 is built from 16 residues.

The V call is TRBV12-3 or TRBV12-4, the J call TRBJ2-3, with a possible D match to TRBD1 (6 bases). Trimming shortened V by 11 bases and J by 3 bases, and 15 bases separated the two germline ends. The CDR3 extends over 13 amino acids. CDR3 nucleotide sequence: TGTGCCGGGGGCTCAGCGGCTACAGATACGCAGTATTTT. This translates into CAGGSAATDTQYF.

This clone was recorded only once. The CDR3 loop reads CASSPGLAGGPEQFF. The CDR3 bases are TGCGCCAGCAGCCCCGGACTAGCGGGGGGGCCCGAGCAGTTCTTC. J is TRBJ2-1 and V is TRBV4-3, with 15 bases aligning to TRBD2. Looked up from germline, CDR1 is LGHNA and CDR2 is YSLEER. CDR3 length equals 15 residues. V lost 4 bases, J lost 10 bases, and 5 bases stayed unmatched.

V is TRBV6-2 or TRBV6-3 and J is TRBJ2-1; D not resolved. This CDR3 contains 12 residues. Trimming removed 4 bases from V and 9 bases from J, with 10 bases in between. Germline CDR1 MNHEY, CDR2 SVGEGT. Written as DNA, the CDR3 is TGTGCCAGCAGTTTACCCTTGGGTGAGCAGTTCTTC. Encoded protein: CASSLPLGEQFF.

This clone was seen only a few times. The chain carries TRBV5-5 and TRBJ2-7, with TRBD1 identical over 11 bases. V was clipped by 4 bases and J by 4 bases; unmatched bases: 13. CDR3 length equals 17 residues. Germline assignment: CDR1 SGHKS and CDR2 YYEKEE (reference sequence). This chain's CDR3 is CASSTGTGGSGGYEQYF. Here the CDR3 DNA reads TGTGCCAGCAGCACCGGGACAGGGGGTTCGGGAGGTTACGAGCAGTACTTC.

The chain uses TRBV9 and TRBJ2-3; the match to TRBD1 covers 9 bases. CDR1 is SGDLS, CDR2 YYNGEE, per germline. V lost 4 bases to trimming and J lost 5 bases; unmatched junction nucleotides: 8. The CDR3 is made up of 15 amino acids. The CDR3 region is CASSTRQGVKDTQYF. The CDR3 DNA follows: TGTGCCAGCAGCACCCGACAGGGGGTTAAAGATACGCAGTATTTT.

The chain is built from TRBV19 and TRBJ2-1, with 9 bases matching TRBD2. CDR3 size: 11 residues. V shed 11 bases, J shed 12 bases, and the junction held 8 bases outside the gene matches. Germline values: CDR1 LNHDA, CDR2 SQIVND (reference sequence). CDR3 DNA sequence: TGTGCCTGCGGGAGGGGAGATGGGCAGTTCTTC. Protein product: CACGRGDGQFF.

The J gene is TRBJ2-3, the V gene TRBV5-6, with TRBD1 matching over 7 bases. V shed 5 bases, J shed 1 base, and the junction held 4 bases outside the gene matches. The germline V gene has CDR1 SGHDT and CDR2 YYEEEE. The length of the CDR3 is 14 residues. CDR3 amino acids: CASSDGQGTDTQYF. The CDR3 coding sequence is TGTGCCAGCAGTGATGGACAGGGCACAGATACGCAGTATTTT.

The genes are TRBV18 and TRBJ1-2, with D perhaps TRBD1 (5 bases). V was pared by 10 bases and J by 8 bases, with 23 bases between. CDR1 is KGHSH, CDR2 LQKENI, per germline. The CDR3 loop spans 14 amino acids. Here the CDR3 reads CATSGSHQGWGYTF. CDR3 in DNA: TGTGCCACCTCCGGGAGCCACCAGGGTTGGGGCTACACCTTC. Filled out from reference TRBV18 and TRBJ1-2, the complete variable domain reads NAGVMQNPRHLVRRRGQEARLRCSPMKGHSHVYWYRQLPEEGLKFMVYLQKENIIDESGMPKERFSAEFPKEGPSILRIQQVVRGDSAAYFCATSGSHQGWGYTFGSGTRLTVV.

The genes are TRBV7-2 and TRBJ1-1, with D uncertain. Germline loops: CDR1 SGHTA, CDR2 FQGNSA. V was shortened by 1 base and J by 1 base, with 10 bases between the two germline ends. The CDR3 has 15 residues. CDR3 DNA: TGTGCCAGCAGCTTAGATTTTAGCAGGAACACTGAAGCTTTCTTT. Its protein is CASSLDFSRNTEAFF.